Reported below is one T cell receptor beta chain. What it recognizes is unknown. The data were taken from a study of shared clonotypes between healthy human individuals. With 9 bases removed from V and 5 bases from J, the gap between germline ends came to 17 bases. The CDR3 runs to 14 residues. Execution of the assay was at deep level. Clones were read by immunoSEQ multiplex PCR, and TCRdb kept only the in-frame ones, dropping some. The sample comprises roughly 2.5 million clones, roughly nine tenths of which are singletons, and roughly 0.13% rests with the top ten. Study-level results: Clonotype sharing among the donors was expected to vary with sequencing depth. Only blood samples were collected, and tissue repertoires likely differ.

This receptor was taken from a man aged 18 to 30 in good health. Sequencing used naive CD4+ T cells sorted from blood. The subset: CD45RA+ positively selected. The rearrangement links TRBV23-1 to TRBJ1-5; D is undetermined. TRBV23-1 is an ORF; its function is uncertain. The chain's CDR3 is CASPLGKVDQPQHF. CDR3 bases: TGCGCCAGTCCCCTAGGGAAGGTTGATCAGCCCCAGCATTTT.